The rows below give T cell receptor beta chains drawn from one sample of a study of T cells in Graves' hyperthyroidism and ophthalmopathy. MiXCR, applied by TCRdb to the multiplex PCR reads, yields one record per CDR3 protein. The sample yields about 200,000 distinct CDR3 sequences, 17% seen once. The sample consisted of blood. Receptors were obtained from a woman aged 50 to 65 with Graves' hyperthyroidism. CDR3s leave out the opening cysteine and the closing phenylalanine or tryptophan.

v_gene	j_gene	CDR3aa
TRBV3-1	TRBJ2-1	ASSHGTSGSPQF
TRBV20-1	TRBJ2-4	SARAPGYIQY
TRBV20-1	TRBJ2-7	SASSGLNSYEQY
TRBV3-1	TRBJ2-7	ASSQETPVIDSYEQY
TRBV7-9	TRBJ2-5	ANAGTSGEETQY
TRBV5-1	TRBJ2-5	ASSISGTYQETQY
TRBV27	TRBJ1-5	ASSLSWSNQPQH
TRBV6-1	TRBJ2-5	ASSLGGEVVTQY
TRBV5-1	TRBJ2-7	ASSLDLTAPYEQY
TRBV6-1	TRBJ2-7	ASRTVIYEQY
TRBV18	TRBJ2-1	ASSPSGTANNEQF
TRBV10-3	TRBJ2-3	ATFDRDTDTQY
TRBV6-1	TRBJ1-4	ASSTAGMATNEKLF
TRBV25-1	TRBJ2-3	ASSGSGLTDTQY
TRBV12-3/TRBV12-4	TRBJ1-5	ASTNTQHQPQH
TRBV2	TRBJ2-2	ASSSRQGTGELF
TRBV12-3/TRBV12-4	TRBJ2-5	ASSPRRVETQY
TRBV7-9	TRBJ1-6	ASSPAVTDNSPLH
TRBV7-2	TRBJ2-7	ASSLGMVSYEQY
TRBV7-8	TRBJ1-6	ASSFRDWGNSPLH
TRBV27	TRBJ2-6	ASSHEYSGANVLT
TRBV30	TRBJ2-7	AWTRRLAGGYEQY
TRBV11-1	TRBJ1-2	ASTLRTGGITGYT
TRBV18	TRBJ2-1	ASSPVDRWEVSSYNEQF
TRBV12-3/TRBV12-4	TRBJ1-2	ASTSWGHYGYT
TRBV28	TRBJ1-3	ASSFINTIY
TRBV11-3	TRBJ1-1	ASSLSQGGTEAF
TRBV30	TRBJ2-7	AWSVSLAAFGEQY
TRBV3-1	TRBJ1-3	ASSHQNRRNTIY
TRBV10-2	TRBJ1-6	ASSESGLASPLH
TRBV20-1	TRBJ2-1	SARERLHNEQF
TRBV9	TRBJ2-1	ASSPGTSGQRTEQF
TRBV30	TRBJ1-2	AQPGAGTNYGYT
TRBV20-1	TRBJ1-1	SAQGTGITEAF
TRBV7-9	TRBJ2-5	TSNLASSGETQY
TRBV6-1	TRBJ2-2	ASTETGAGELF
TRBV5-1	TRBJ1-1	ASSLQGQTMNTEAF
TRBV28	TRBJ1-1	ASSLRQGKAF
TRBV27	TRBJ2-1	ASSSPEQGYNEQF
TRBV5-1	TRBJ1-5	ASSEGYYSNQPQH
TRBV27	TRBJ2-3	ASSRGQGAPTDTQY
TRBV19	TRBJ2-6	ASIGWTHSGANVLT
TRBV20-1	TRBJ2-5	SADDRETQY
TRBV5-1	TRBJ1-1	ASSLPGTNTEAF
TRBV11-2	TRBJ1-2	ASSLPGGGYT
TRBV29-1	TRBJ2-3	SWGGGHLYTDTQY